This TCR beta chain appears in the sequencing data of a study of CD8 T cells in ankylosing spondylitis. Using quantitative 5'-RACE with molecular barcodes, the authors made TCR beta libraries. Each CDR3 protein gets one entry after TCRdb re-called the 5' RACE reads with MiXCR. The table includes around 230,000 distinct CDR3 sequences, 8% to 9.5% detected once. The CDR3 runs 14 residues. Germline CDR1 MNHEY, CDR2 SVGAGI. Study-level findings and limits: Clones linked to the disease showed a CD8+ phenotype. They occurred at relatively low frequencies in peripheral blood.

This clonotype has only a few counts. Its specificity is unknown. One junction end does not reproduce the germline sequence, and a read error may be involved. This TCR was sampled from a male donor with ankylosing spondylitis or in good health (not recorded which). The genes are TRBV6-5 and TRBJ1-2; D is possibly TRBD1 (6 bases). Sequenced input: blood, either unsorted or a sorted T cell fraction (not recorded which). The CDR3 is CASSYSRGSYGYPF. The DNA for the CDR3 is TGTGCCAGCAGTTACTCCAGGGGAAGCTATGGCTACCCCTTC.